The source of this T cell receptor beta chain is a study of blood T cells in healthy people across ages. Regarding the study as a whole: Compared with aged donors, long-lived donors showed fewer expanded clones, suggesting selection.

Per the germline V gene, CDR1 is DFQATT and CDR2 is SNEGSKA (reference sequence). CDR3 length equals 14 residues. Trimming cost V 1 base and J 5 bases; bases outside gene matches: 2. The authors ran a second PCR of about 6 to 12 cycles using a sample-barcoded 5' primer and a J-beta primer mix. Each CDR3 protein is one row after TCRdb ran MiXCR on the 5' RACE reads. In the table there are around 1.5 million distinct CDR3 sequences, about 31% of which are singletons. This clonotype was seen more than once but under ten times. What it binds is unknown. The sequence came from a woman aged 25 to 45 in good health. The sequenced sample consisted of blood. The V gene is TRBV20-1, the J gene TRBJ2-3; 11 bases agree with TRBD2. CDR3 residues: CSARGTSGLDTQYF. DNA of the CDR3: TGCAGTGCTAGAGGGACTAGCGGGCTAGATACGCAGTATTTT.